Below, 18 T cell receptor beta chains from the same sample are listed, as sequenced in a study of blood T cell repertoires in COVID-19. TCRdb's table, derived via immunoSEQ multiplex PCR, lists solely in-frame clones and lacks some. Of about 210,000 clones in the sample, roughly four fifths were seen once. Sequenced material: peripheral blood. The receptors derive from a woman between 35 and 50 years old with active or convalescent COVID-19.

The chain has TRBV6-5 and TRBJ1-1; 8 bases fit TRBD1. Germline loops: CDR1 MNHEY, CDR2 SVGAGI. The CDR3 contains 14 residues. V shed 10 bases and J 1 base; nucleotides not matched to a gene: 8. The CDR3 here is CAITRGRGNTEAFF. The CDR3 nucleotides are TGTGCCATCACCAGGGGGCGGGGGAACACTGAAGCTTTCTTT.

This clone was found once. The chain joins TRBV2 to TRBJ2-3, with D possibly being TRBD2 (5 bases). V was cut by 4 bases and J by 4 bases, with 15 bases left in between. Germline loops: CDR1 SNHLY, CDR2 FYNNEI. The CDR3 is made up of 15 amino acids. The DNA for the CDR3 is TGTGCCAGCAGTGCCGCCTCCCAACTAGCAGATACGCAGTATTTT. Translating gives CASSAASQLADTQYF.

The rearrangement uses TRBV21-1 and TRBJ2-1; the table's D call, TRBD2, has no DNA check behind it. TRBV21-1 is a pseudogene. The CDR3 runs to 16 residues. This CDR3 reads CASSKNSKSSYNEQFF. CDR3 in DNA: TGTGCCAGCAGCAAAAATAGTAAAAGCTCCTACAATGAGCAGTTCTTC.

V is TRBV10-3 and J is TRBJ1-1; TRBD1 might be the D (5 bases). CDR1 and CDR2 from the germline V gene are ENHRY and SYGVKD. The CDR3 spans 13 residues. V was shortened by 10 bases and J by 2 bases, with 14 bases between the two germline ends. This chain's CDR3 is CATIQGGNTEAFF. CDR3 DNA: TGTGCCACCATTCAGGGTGGTAACACTGAAGCTTTCTTT.

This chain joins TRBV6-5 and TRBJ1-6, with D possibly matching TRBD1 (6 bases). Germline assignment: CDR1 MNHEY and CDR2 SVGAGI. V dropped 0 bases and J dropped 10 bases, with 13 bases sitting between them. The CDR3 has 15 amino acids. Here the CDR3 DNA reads TGTGCCAGCAGTTACTCGGACAGTAAATTATCACCCCTCCACTTT. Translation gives CASSYSDSKLSPLHF.

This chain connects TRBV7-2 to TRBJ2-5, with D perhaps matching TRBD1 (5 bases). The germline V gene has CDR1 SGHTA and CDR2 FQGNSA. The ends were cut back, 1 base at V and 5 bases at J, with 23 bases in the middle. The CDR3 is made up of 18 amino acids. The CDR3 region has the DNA TGTGCCAGCAGCTTAGTTGTTTGGGGCGTTGGGCCAGGGGAGACCCAGTACTTC. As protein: CASSLVVWGVGPGETQYF.

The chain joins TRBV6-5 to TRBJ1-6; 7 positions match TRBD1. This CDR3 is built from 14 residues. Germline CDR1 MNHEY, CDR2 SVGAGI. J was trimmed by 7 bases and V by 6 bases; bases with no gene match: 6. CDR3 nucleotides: TGTGCCAGCAGCAGGGGGTCAGGAAATTCACCCCTCCACTTT. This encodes CASSRGSGNSPLHF.

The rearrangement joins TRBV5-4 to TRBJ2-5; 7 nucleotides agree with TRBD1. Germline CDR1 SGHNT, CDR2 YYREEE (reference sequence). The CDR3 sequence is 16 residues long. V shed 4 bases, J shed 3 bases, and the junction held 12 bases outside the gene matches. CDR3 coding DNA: TGTGCCAGCAGCCCCCCCGGGGTGACAGGGAAAGAGACCCAGTACTTC. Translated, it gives CASSPPGVTGKETQYF.

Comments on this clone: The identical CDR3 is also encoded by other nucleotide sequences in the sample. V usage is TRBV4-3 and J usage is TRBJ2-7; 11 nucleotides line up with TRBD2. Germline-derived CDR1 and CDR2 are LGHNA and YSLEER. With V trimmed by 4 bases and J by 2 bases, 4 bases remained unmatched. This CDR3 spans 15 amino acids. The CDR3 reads CASSRGTSGAYEQYF. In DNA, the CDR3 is TGCGCCAGCAGCCGAGGGACTAGCGGAGCCTACGAGCAGTACTTC.

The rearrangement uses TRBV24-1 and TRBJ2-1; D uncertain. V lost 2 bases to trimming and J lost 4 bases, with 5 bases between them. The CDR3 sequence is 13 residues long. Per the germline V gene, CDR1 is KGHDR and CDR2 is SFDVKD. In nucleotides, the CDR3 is TGTGCCACCAGTGATTCATTTTACAATGAGCAGTTCTTC. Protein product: CATSDSFYNEQFF.

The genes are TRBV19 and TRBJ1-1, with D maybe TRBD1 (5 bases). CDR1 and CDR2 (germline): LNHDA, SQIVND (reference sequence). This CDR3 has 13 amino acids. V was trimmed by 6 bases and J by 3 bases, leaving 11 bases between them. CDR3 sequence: CASRGEGDTEAFF. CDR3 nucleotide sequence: TGTGCCAGTAGAGGAGAAGGGGACACTGAAGCTTTCTTT. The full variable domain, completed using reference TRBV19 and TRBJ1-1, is DGGITQSPKYLFRKEGQNVTLSCEQNLNHDAMYWYRQDPGQGLRLIYYSQIVNDFQKGDIAEGYSVSREKKESFPLTVTSAQKNPTAFYLCASRGEGDTEAFFGQGTRLTVV.

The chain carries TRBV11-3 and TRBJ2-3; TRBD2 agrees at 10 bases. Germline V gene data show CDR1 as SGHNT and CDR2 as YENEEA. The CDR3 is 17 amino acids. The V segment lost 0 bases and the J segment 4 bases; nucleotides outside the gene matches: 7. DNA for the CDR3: TGTGCCAGCAGCTTAGAGAGGGCTAGCGGGAGCCCAGATACGCAGTATTTT. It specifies CASSLERASGSPDTQYF.

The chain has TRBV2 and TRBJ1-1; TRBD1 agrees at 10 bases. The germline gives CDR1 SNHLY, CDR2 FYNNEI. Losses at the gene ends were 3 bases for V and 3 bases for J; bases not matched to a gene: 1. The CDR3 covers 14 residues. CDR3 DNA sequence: TGTGCCAGCAGTGAGACAGGGGGCGACACTGAAGCTTTCTTT. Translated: CASSETGGDTEAFF.

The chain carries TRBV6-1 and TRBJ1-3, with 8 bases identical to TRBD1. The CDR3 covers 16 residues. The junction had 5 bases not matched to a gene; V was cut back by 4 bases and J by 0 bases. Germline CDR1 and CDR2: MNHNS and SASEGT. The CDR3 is CASSADRAPSGNTIYF. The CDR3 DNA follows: TGTGCCAGCAGTGCGGACAGGGCCCCCTCTGGAAACACCATATATTTT.

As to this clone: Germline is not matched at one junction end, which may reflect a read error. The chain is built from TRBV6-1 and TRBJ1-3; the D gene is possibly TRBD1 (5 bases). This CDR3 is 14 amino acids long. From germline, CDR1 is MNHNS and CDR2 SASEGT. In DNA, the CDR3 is TGTGCCAGCCGTGACAGTCTTTCTGGAAACACCATATATTTT. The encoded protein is CASRDSLSGNTIYF.

The CDR3 DNA reads as TGTGCCAGCAGTGAAACGGGAGGTAATTCACCCCTCCACTTT. This sequence encodes CASSETGGNSPLHF. This chain connects TRBV6-1 to TRBJ1-6, with D unclear. CDR1 is MNHNS, CDR2 SASEGT, per germline. Trimming shortened V by 2 bases and J by 6 bases, and 8 bases separated the two germline ends. This CDR3 contains 14 residues.

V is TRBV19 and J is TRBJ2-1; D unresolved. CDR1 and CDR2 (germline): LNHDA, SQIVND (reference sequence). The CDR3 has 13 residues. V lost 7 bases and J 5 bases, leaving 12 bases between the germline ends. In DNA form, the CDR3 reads TGTGCCAGTACACCCCGTACAAACAATGAGCAGTTCTTC. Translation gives CASTPRTNNEQFF.

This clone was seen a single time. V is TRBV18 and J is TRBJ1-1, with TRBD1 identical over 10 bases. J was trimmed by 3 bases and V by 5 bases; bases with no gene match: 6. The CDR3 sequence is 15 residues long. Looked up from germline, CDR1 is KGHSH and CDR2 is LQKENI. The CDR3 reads CASSSGQGSDTEAFF. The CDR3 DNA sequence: TGTGCCAGCTCATCGGGACAGGGGAGCGACACTGAAGCTTTCTTT.